These T cell receptor beta chains were read from a single sample in a study of a mutant IDH1 vaccine in newly diagnosed glioma. For these receptors, no antigen is known. Assay used: immunoSEQ multiplex PCR; TCRdb lists only in-frame clones, some missing. Found here are roughly 51,000 clones, 80% to 85% of them singletons; the top ten hold about 3.2%. This specimen was PBMCs, taken from a glioma patient whose treatment included an IDH1 peptide vaccine. The receptors were gathered from a young man with glioma. Each CDR3 is given with its conserved first and last residue. Some rows have no size entry. The others give once, few or many, or a class for an expanded clone.

size	V	J	CDR3
NA	TRBV6-5	TRBJ2-5	CASRGTSGTQYF
NA	TRBV30	TRBJ1-5	CAWSALTDGGNQPQHF
NA	TRBV14	TRBJ2-2	CASSRIPGQGRELFF
NA	TRBV2	TRBJ2-7	CASSQSGRLGQQYF
NA	TRBV19	TRBJ1-4	CASSTFSGLNEKLFF
NA	TRBV2	TRBJ1-2	CASSEDFYGYTF
NA	TRBV6-5	TRBJ1-5	CASSYGGNQPQHF
NA	TRBV2	TRBJ2-6	CASSALRTGDGANVLTF
few	TRBV30	TRBJ1-3	CAWSPRVGTRYF
NA	TRBV14	TRBJ2-5	CASSRGTLLMETQYF
NA	TRBV5-1	TRBJ2-3	CASSPLRGNVHSTDTQYF
NA	TRBV12-5	TRBJ1-2	CASGFGQIYGYTF
NA	TRBV9	TRBJ2-5	CASSVGDFGTQYF
NA	TRBV11-2	TRBJ2-3	CASSLGAGTDTQYF
NA	TRBV6-1	TRBJ1-5	CASSRQGGYQPQHF
NA	TRBV7-8	NA	CASSLMPGLRPEQYF
few	TRBV7-9	TRBJ1-1	CASSTGSNLMNTEAFF
NA	TRBV25-1	TRBJ2-7	CASTGGRRADEQYF
NA	TRBV7-8	TRBJ1-5	CASSLRQGSQPQHF
NA	TRBV27	TRBJ1-4	CASRGTALLVATNEKLFF
NA	TRBV19	TRBJ2-1	CASSPMWVGLDEQFF
NA	TRBV5-1	NA	CASSLDGSNYEQYF
once	TRBV7-2	TRBJ1-3	CASSLTRGALGNTIYF
NA	TRBV19	TRBJ1-2	CASTTGRANYGYTF
NA	TRBV7-9	TRBJ2-5	CASSPGVGGRYQETQYF
NA	TRBV5-4	TRBJ2-2	CASSVTSGGAPGELFF
NA	TRBV10-3	TRBJ1-4	CAIRGRGDEKLFF
NA	TRBV7-9	TRBJ1-5	CASSRTGNNQPQHF
NA	TRBV6-6	TRBJ1-2	CASSSDRVGYGYTF
NA	TRBV4-2	TRBJ2-6	CASRPRVEIVSGANVLTF
few	TRBV4-1	TRBJ1-1	CASSQEGTGKNEAFF
NA	TRBV9	TRBJ1-4	CASSVTGTVTEKLFF
once	TRBV4-1	TRBJ2-4	CASSQGVGPFGRTIQYF
once	TRBV23-1	TRBJ1-2	CASSQSGKQGITNYGYTF
NA	TRBV18	TRBJ1-1	CASSPDYGQVGKTEAFF
NA	TRBV19	TRBJ2-7	CASSITGTGNEQYF
few	TRBV6-5	TRBJ2-6	CASSYRGTGANVLTF